One sample yielded the 24 T cell receptor beta chains listed below, sequenced in a study of T cell changes during pregnancy in multiple sclerosis (dated by TCRdb to the late 2010s). Libraries were constructed by the immunoSEQ multiplex PCR assay. Here the immuneACCESS table is served through TCRdb, limited to in-frame sequences with V and J called. Missing clones are a known gap in these copies; in checked studies unresolved V genes cover under half, and the rest lacks a known reason. This sample has about 70,000 clones in its table, and around 90% of those were observed once. Clones ranked in the top ten supply over 2% of the sample. Here the sequenced sample was peripheral blood, taken in the second trimester of pregnancy. Every receptor here comes from a female donor in good health, enrolled as a control in a pregnancy study.

The chain links TRBV2 to TRBJ2-3; D gene ambiguous. Germline CDR1 reads SNHLY; CDR2 reads FYNNEI. CDR3 length: 14 amino acids. With 4 bases removed from V and 2 bases from J, the gap between germline ends came to 10 bases. CDR3 in DNA: TGTGCCAGCAGTGTCGGGTCTCCCACAGATACGCAGTATTTT. Its protein product is CASSVGSPTDTQYF.

This clone appeared a single time. The V gene is TRBV7-2, the J gene TRBJ1-5; 7 bases map to TRBD1. Germline assignment: CDR1 SGHTA and CDR2 FQGNSA. The CDR3 is made up of 14 amino acids. Losses at the gene ends were 4 bases for V and 4 bases for J; bases not matched to a gene: 4. CDR3: CASSYTGVNQPQHF. The DNA for the CDR3 is TGTGCCAGCAGCTATACAGGGGTAAATCAGCCCCAGCATTTT.

The genes are TRBV7-2 and TRBJ2-7; 12 positions match TRBD2. CDR1 is SGHTA, CDR2 FQGNSA, per germline. Germline trimming cut 6 bases from V and 4 bases from J; bases unmatched to any gene: 7. The CDR3 covers 15 residues. CDR3 in amino acids: CASRRGLAGKYEQYF. The CDR3 region has the DNA TGTGCCAGCAGACGAGGACTAGCGGGGAAATACGAGCAGTACTTC.

The chain couples TRBV27 to TRBJ1-5; D is possibly TRBD1 (5 bases). This CDR3 is built from 16 residues. Trimming took 4 bases from V and 0 from J, leaving 13 bases between them. From germline, CDR1 is MNHEY and CDR2 SMNVEV (reference sequence). This CDR3 is CASSWRGHYSNQPQHF. CDR3 sequence (DNA): TGTGCCAGCAGTTGGAGGGGCCACTATAGCAATCAGCCCCAGCATTTT.

This clone has more than one count but fewer than ten. The CDR3 protein is CASSSTGHTEAFF. The CDR3 coding sequence is TGTGCCAGTAGTTCGACAGGACACACTGAAGCTTTCTTT. The chain uses TRBV19 and TRBJ1-1, with D possibly matching TRBD1 (6 bases). The CDR3 runs to 13 residues. V dropped 5 bases and J dropped 3 bases, with 10 bases sitting between them. Germline CDR1 and CDR2: LNHDA and SQIVND (reference sequence). The entire variable domain, with the rest obtained from reference TRBV19 and TRBJ1-1, is as follows: DGGITQSPKYLFRKEGQNVTLSCEQNLNHDAMYWYRQDPGQGLRLIYYSQIVNDFQKGDIAEGYSVSREKKESFPLTVTSAQKNPTAFYLCASSSTGHTEAFFGQGTRLTVV.

The genes are TRBV12-5 and TRBJ1-4, with D uncertain. V was pared by 1 base and J by 7 bases, with 22 bases between. Germline V lookup: CDR1 LGHNT, CDR2 FRNRAP. The length of the CDR3 is 18 residues. CDR3 protein: CASGLGPQIGLKTEKLFF. CDR3 coding DNA: TGTGCTAGTGGTTTGGGCCCACAAATCGGACTGAAAACTGAAAAACTGTTTTTT.

The gene calls are TRBV7-6 and TRBJ1-1; D is unresolved. Germline assignment: CDR1 SGHVS and CDR2 FNYEAQ. V was trimmed by 5 bases and J by 1 base, leaving 11 bases between them. The CDR3 sequence is 14 residues long. The CDR3 sequence: CASSGEVGNTEAFF. The DNA of the CDR3 is TGTGCCAGCAGCGGGGAGGTGGGGAACACTGAAGCTTTCTTT. Drawing the rest from reference TRBV7-6 and TRBJ1-1, the complete variable domain is GAGVSQSPRYKVTKRGQDVALRCDPISGHVSLYWYRQALGQGPEFLTYFNYEAQQDKSGLPNDRFSAERPEGSISTLTIQRTEQRDSAMYRCASSGEVGNTEAFFGQGTRLTVV.

The chain recombines TRBV5-6 with TRBJ2-4; possible D gene TRBD1, 5 bases. Germline-derived CDR1 and CDR2 are SGHDT and YYEEEE. This CDR3 spans 15 amino acids. Trimming removed 1 base at V and 6 bases at J, with 14 bases between. CDR3 DNA sequence: TGTGCCAGCAGCTTGACCTCAGGGATCGGAAACATTCAGTACTTC. Protein: CASSLTSGIGNIQYF.

The chain joins TRBV7-9 to TRBJ2-5, with D maybe TRBD2 (7 bases). CDR3 length: 15 amino acids. Trimming removed 3 bases at V and 3 bases at J, with 14 bases between. Germline CDR1 and CDR2: SEHNR and FQNEAQ (reference sequence). CDR3 region: CASSLRGGVEETQYF. CDR3 in DNA: TGTGCCAGCAGCTTGAGGGGGGGTGTTGAAGAGACCCAGTACTTC.

The chain combines TRBV19 with TRBJ1-2; D perhaps matches TRBD1 (6 bases). CDR3 length: 13 amino acids. With 7 bases removed from V and 13 bases from J, the gap between germline ends came to 22 bases. Germline V lookup: CDR1 LNHDA, CDR2 SQIVND (reference sequence). CDR3 sequence reads: CASTDQDSRGGTF. The CDR3 DNA reads TGTGCCAGTACGGACCAGGACAGTAGGGGTGGCACCTTC. Variable domain in full (rest from reference TRBV19 and TRBJ1-2): DGGITQSPKYLFRKEGQNVTLSCEQNLNHDAMYWYRQDPGQGLRLIYYSQIVNDFQKGDIAEGYSVSREKKESFPLTVTSAQKNPTAFYLCASTDQDSRGGTFGSGTRLTVV.

The chain recombines TRBV4-3 with TRBJ2-5, with 7 bases identical to TRBD1. Germline CDR1 LGHNA, CDR2 YSLEER. V trimming: 0 bases; J trimming: 5 bases; junction bases outside the gene matches: 9. The CDR3 sequence is 16 residues long. The CDR3 region has the DNA TGCGCCAGCAGCCAAGATCCGACAGGGTATACGGAGACCCAGTACTTC. Translating gives CASSQDPTGYTETQYF.

The gene calls are TRBV2 and TRBJ2-1; 12 bases match TRBD2. CDR1 and CDR2 (germline): SNHLY, FYNNEI. Trimming took 7 bases from V and 4 from J; bases not matched to a gene: 5. CDR3 length equals 15 residues. The CDR3: CASKLAGGSYNEQFF. CDR3 DNA: TGTGCCAGCAAGCTAGCGGGGGGGTCTTACAATGAGCAGTTCTTC.

V gene TRBV18 combines with J gene TRBJ1-1; perhaps TRBD1 as D (6 bases). Germline V lookup: CDR1 KGHSH, CDR2 LQKENI. V was cut by 2 bases and J by 1 base, with 17 bases left in between. The length of the CDR3 is 17 residues. In DNA, the CDR3 is TGTGCCAGCTCACCAAACGCGGTGGGCAGGGGGAACACTGAAGCTTTCTTT. Encoded protein: CASSPNAVGRGNTEAFF.

The J gene is TRBJ2-3, the V gene TRBV9; possible D gene TRBD1, 6 bases. Per germline, CDR1 SGDLS and CDR2 YYNGEE. Trimming took off 4 bases at V and 2 bases at J, with 14 bases between the two ends. The CDR3 is 15 amino acids. CDR3 region: CASSPGVSHTDTQYF. For the CDR3, the DNA is TGTGCCAGCAGCCCAGGGGTAAGCCACACAGATACGCAGTATTTT.

The genes are TRBV21-1 and TRBJ1-2; no check of the table's D call, TRBD1, against the DNA was made. TRBV21-1 is deemed a pseudogene. The CDR3 is 17 amino acids. CDR3: CASSKGDTILGFYGYTF. Here the CDR3 DNA reads TGTGCCAGCAGCAAAGGGGACACCATTTTGGGATTCTATGGCTACACCTTC.

The rearrangement links TRBV7-9 to TRBJ2-3; 8 bases are a match to TRBD2. This CDR3 has 16 amino acids. J lost 0 bases, V lost 5 bases, and 7 bases had no gene match. In germline, CDR1 is SEHNR, CDR2 FQNEAQ (reference sequence). The CDR3 DNA sequence: TGTGCCAGCAGCCGCATACTAGCGGCTAGCACAGATACGCAGTATTTT. This sequence encodes CASSRILAASTDTQYF.

V gene TRBV9 combines with J gene TRBJ1-2; 9 bases agree with TRBD1. CDR3 size: 15 residues. The J segment lost 6 bases and the V segment lost 2 bases, leaving 8 bases of the junction unmatched. Looked up from germline, CDR1 is SGDLS and CDR2 is YYNGEE. The CDR3 sequence is CASSVSTGGHDGYTF. The CDR3 DNA reads as TGTGCCAGCAGCGTTTCGACAGGGGGGCACGATGGCTACACCTTC.

V is TRBV7-2 and J is TRBJ2-7; 7 positions match TRBD2. Losses at the gene ends were 5 bases for V and 6 bases for J; bases not matched to a gene: 13. The germline CDR1 and CDR2 sequences are SGHTA and FQGNSA. This CDR3 comprises 15 residues. The CDR3 region is CASSPAGTGGFEQYF. The CDR3 nucleotides are TGTGCCAGCAGCCCCGCCGGGACGGGAGGATTCGAGCAGTACTTC.

V gene TRBV7-3 combines with J gene TRBJ2-1, with 12 bases aligning to TRBD2. The CDR3 loop spans 15 amino acids. Germline values: CDR1 SGHTA, CDR2 FQGTGA. J was trimmed by 10 bases and V by 5 bases; bases with no gene match: 9. The CDR3: CASSALAGGTTEQFF. Written as DNA, the CDR3 is TGTGCCAGCAGCGCCCTAGCGGGGGGGACTACAGAGCAGTTCTTC.

The CDR3 nucleotides read TGTGCCAGCTCACCAACGGGGGGTAATTCACCCCTCCACTTT. Translating gives CASSPTGGNSPLHF. This chain connects TRBV18 to TRBJ1-6, with a possible D match to TRBD1 (5 bases). CDR3 length equals 14 residues. Trimming shortened V by 2 bases and J by 6 bases, and 8 bases separated the two germline ends. Germline V gene sequence: CDR1 KGHSH, CDR2 LQKENI.

J is TRBJ1-5 and V is TRBV23-1, with TRBD1 matching over 7 bases. TRBV23-1 is recorded as an ORF, its role being uncertain. With V trimmed by 4 bases and J by 5 bases, 8 bases remained unmatched. The CDR3 is 15 residues long. The CDR3 is CASSRTTGSDQPQHF. CDR3 DNA: TGCGCCAGCAGTCGCACGACAGGGTCGGATCAGCCCCAGCATTTT.

The rearrangement joins TRBV15 to TRBJ1-2, with D unresolved. Germline assignment: CDR1 LNHNV and CDR2 YYDKDF (reference sequence). V gave up 8 bases and J gave up 4 bases, with 20 bases separating them. The CDR3 sequence is 15 residues long. CDR3 DNA: TGTGCCACCTTCAGCGGTGCCTATCTCCCCTATGGCTACACCTTC. This sequence encodes CATFSGAYLPYGYTF.

The chain links TRBV11-2 to TRBJ2-3, with 9 bases fitting TRBD2. The CDR3 sequence is 15 residues long. Germline V gene lookup returns CDR1 SGHAT and CDR2 FQNNGV. Unmatched junction bases numbered 5, after V lost 5 bases and J lost 2 bases. DNA of the CDR3: TGTGCCAGCAGCGCAGCGGGGGGACCCACAGATACGCAGTATTTT. This translates into CASSAAGGPTDTQYF.

The chain carries TRBV30 and TRBJ2-5; tentative D call: TRBD1 (7 bases). The CDR3 has 16 amino acids. Trimming removed 3 bases at V and 7 bases at J, with 24 bases between. Germline-derived CDR1 and CDR2 are GTSNPN and SVGIG (reference sequence). CDR3 DNA sequence: TGTGCCTGGAGGGCCGGCCAGGGGGGCTTGACGGCGACCCAGTACTTC. Its translation is CAWRAGQGGLTATQYF.